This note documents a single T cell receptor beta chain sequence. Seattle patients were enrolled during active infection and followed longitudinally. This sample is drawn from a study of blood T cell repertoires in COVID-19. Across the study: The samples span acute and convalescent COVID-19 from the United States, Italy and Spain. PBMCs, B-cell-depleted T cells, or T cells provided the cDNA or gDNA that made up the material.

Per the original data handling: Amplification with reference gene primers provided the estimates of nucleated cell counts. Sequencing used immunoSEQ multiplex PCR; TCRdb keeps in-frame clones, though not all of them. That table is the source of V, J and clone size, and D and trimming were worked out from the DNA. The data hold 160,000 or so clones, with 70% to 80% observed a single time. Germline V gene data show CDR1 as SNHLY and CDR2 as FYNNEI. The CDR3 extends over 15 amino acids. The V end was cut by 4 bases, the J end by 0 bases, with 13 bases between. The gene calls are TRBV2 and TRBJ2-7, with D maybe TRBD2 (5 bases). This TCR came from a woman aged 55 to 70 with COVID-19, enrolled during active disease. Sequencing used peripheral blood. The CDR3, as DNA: TGTGCCAGCAGTGTAGGGCGGGCGCCCTCCTACGAGCAGTACTTC. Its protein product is CASSVGRAPSYEQYF.